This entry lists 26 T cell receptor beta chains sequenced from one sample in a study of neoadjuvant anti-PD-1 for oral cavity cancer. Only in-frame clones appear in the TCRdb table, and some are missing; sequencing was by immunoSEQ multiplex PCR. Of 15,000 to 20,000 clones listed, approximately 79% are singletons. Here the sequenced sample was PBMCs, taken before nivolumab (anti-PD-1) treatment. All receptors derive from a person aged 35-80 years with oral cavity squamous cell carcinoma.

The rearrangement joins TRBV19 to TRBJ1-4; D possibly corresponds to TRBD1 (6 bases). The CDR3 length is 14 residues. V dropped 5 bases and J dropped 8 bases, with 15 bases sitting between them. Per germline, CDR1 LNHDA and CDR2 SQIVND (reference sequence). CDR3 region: CASSLLQGGEKLFF. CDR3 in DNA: TGTGCCAGTAGTTTACTACAGGGAGGCGAAAAACTGTTTTTT.

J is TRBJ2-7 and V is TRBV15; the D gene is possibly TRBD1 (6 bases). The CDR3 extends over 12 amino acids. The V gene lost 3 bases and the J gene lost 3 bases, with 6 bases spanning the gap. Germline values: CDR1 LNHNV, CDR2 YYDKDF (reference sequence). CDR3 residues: CATSRDSYEQYF. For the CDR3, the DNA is TGTGCCACCAGCAGGGACAGCTACGAGCAGTACTTC.

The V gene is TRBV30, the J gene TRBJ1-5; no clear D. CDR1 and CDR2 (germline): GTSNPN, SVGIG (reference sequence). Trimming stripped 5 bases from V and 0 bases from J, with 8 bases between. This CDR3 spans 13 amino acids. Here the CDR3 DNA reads TGTGCCTGGGGGGTTGATAGCAATCAGCCCCAGCATTTT. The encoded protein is CAWGVDSNQPQHF.

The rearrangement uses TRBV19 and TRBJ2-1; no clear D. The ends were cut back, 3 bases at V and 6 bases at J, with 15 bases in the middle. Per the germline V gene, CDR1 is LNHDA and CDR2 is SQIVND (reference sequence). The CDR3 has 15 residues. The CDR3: CASSILTPPINEQFF. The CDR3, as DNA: TGTGCCAGTAGTATTCTTACCCCTCCCATCAATGAGCAGTTCTTC.

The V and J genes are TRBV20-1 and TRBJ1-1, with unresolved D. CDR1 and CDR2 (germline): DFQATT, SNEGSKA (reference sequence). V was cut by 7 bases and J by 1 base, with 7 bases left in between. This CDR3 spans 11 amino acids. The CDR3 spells CSGSSNTEAFF. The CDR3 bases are TGCAGTGGATCGTCGAACACTGAAGCTTTCTTT.

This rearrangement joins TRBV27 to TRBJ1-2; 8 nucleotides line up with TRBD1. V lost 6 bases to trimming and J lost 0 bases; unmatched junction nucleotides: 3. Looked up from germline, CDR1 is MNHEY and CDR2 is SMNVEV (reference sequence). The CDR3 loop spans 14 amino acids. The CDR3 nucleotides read TGTGCCAGCAGGTCAGGGGGCTCTAACTATGGCTACACCTTC. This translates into CASRSGGSNYGYTF.

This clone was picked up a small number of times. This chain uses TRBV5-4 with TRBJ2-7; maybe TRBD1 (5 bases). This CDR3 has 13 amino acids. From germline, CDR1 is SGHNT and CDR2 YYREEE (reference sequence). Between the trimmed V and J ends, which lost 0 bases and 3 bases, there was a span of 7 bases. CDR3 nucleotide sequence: TGTGCCAGCAGCTTGGAGGGGTACTACGAGCAGTACTTC. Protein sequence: CASSLEGYYEQYF.

This chain's CDR3 is CASTRIGGGPPDEQFF. As DNA, the CDR3 is TGTGCCAGCACCCGTATTGGGGGAGGGCCCCCAGATGAGCAGTTCTTC. The chain recombines TRBV9 with TRBJ2-1; 7 positions agree with TRBD2. Germline V lookup: CDR1 SGDLS, CDR2 YYNGEE. Unmatched junction bases numbered 17, after V lost 6 bases and J lost 8 bases. The CDR3 has 16 residues.

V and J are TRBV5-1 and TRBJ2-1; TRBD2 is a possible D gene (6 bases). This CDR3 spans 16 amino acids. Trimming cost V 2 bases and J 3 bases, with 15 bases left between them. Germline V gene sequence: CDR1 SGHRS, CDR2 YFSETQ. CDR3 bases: TGCGCCAGCAGCTTTAGGTCTAGCGACGGCTACAATGAGCAGTTCTTC. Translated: CASSFRSSDGYNEQFF.

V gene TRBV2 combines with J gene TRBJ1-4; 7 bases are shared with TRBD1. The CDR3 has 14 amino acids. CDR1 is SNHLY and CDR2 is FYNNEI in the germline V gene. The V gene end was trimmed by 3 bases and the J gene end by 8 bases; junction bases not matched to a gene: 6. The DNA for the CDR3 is TGTGCCAGCAGTGAGCTCAGGGGGGGAGAAAAACTGTTTTTT. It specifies CASSELRGGEKLFF. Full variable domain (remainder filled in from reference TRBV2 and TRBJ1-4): EPEVTQTPSHQVTQMGQEVILRCVPISNHLYFYWYRQILGQKVEFLVSFYNNEISEKSEIFDDQFSVERPDGSNFTLKIRSTKLEDSAMYFCASSELRGGEKLFFGSGTQLSVL.

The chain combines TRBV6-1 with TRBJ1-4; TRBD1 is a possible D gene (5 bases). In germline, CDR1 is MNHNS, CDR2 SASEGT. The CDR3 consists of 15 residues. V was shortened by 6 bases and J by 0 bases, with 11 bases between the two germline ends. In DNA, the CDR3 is TGTGCCAGCAGCTCCGGGACTTCAACTAATGAAAAACTGTTTTTT. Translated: CASSSGTSTNEKLFF.

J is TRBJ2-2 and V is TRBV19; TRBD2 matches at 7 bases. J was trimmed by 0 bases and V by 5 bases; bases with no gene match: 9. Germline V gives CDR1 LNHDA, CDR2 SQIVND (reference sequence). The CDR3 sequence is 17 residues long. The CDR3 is CASSPLAGLANTGELFF. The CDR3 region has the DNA TGTGCCAGTAGTCCTTTAGCGGGTCTCGCGAACACCGGGGAGCTGTTTTTT.

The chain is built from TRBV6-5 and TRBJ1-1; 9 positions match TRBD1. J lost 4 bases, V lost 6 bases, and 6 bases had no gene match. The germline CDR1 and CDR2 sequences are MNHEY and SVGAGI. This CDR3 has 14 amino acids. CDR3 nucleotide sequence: TGTGCCAGCAGACAGGGGGCGAGAAGCACTGAAGCTTTCTTT. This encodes CASRQGARSTEAFF.

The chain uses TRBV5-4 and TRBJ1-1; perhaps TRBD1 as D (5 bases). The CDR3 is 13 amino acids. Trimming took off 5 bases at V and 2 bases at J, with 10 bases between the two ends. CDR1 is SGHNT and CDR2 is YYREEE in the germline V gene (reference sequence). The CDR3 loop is CASRQVPNTEAFF. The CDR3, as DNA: TGTGCCAGCAGACAGGTACCCAACACTGAAGCTTTCTTT.

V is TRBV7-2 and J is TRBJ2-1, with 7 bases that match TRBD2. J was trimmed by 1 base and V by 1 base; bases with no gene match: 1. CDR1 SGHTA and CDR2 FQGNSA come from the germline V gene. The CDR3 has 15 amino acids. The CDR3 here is CASSLGGGSYNEQFF. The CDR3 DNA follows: TGTGCCAGCAGCTTAGGGGGGGGTTCCTACAATGAGCAGTTCTTC.

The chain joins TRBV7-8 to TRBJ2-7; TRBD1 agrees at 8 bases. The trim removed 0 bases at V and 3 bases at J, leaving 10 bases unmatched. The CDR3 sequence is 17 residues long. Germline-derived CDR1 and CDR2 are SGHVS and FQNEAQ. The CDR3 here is CASSLAVVGQANYEQYF. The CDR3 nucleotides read TGTGCCAGCAGCTTAGCGGTTGTGGGACAGGCTAACTACGAGCAGTACTTC.

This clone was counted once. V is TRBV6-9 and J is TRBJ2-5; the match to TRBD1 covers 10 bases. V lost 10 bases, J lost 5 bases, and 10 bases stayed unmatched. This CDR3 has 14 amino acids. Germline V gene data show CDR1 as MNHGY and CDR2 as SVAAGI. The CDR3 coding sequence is TGTGCCACTTGCCGGGACAGGGGTCGGGAGACCCAGTACTTC. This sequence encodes CATCRDRGRETQYF.

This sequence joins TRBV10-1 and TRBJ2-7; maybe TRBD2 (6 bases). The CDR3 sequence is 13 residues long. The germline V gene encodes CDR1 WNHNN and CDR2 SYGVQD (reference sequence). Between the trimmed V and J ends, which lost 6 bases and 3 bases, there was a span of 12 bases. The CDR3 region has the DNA TGCGCCAGCAGCGCCTGGGGGGACTACGAGCAGTACTTC. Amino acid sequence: CASSAWGDYEQYF.

The CDR3 DNA is TGTGCCAGCAGCCTTACAGCAGGGGATGGGGGCTACACCTTC. This sequence encodes CASSLTAGDGGYTF. The V call is TRBV14, the J call TRBJ1-2, with D perhaps matching TRBD1 (6 bases). The CDR3 is made up of 14 amino acids. Germline V gene lookup returns CDR1 SGHDN and CDR2 FVKESK. V was shortened by 4 bases and J by 8 bases, with 17 bases between the two germline ends.

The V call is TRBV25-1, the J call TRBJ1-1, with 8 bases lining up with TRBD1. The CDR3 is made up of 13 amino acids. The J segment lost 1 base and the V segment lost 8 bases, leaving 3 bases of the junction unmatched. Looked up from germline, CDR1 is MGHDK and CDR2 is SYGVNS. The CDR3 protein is CASGDRRNTEAFF. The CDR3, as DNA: TGTGCCAGCGGGGACAGGCGGAACACTGAAGCTTTCTTT.

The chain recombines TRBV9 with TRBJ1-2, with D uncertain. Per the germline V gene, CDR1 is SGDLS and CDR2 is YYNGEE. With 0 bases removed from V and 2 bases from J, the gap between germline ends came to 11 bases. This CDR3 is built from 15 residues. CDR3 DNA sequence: TGTGCCAGCAGCGTAGGACCGGCGTCAAACTATGGCTACACCTTC. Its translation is CASSVGPASNYGYTF.

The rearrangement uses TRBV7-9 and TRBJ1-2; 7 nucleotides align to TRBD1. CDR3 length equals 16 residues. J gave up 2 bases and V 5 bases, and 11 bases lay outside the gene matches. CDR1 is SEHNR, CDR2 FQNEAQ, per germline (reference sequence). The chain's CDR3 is CASSRGGTETNYGYTF. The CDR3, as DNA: TGTGCCAGCAGCCGAGGGGGGACAGAAACCAACTATGGCTACACCTTC.

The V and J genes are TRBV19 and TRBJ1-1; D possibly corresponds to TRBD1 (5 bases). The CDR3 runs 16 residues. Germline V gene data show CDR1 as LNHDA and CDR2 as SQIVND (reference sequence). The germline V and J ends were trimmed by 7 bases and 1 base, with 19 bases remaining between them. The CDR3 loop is CASNSGRGRSNTEAFF. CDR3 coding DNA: TGTGCCAGTAATTCTGGGAGGGGCAGGTCGAACACTGAAGCTTTCTTT.

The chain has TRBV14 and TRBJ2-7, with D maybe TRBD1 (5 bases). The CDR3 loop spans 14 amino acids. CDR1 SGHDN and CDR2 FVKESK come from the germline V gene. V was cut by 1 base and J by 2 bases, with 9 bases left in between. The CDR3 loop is CASSQGTGTYEQYF. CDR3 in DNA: TGTGCCAGCAGCCAAGGAACAGGAACCTACGAGCAGTACTTC.

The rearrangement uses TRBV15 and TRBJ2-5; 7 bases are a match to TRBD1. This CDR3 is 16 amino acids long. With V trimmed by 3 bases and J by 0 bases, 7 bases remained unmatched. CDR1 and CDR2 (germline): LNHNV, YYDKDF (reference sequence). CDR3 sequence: CATSSLTGPYQETQYF. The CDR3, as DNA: TGTGCCACCAGCAGTTTGACAGGGCCGTACCAAGAGACCCAGTACTTC.

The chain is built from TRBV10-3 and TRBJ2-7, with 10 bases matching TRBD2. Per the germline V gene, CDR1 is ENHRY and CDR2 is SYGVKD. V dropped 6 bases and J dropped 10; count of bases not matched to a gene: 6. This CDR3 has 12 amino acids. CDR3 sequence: CAIRKREGPQYF. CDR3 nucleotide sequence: TGTGCCATCAGGAAGCGGGAGGGCCCTCAGTACTTC.